Each of the 20 T cell receptor beta chains below was sequenced from the same sample in a study of Graves' ophthalmopathy and Graves' hyperthyroidism. As the template, RNA transcripts were used to amplify TCR beta CDR3 regions. Following a first-round RT-PCR that used HTBI primers, a second-round multiplex PCR was carried out. TCRdb independently ran MiXCR on the multiplex PCR reads; one entry per CDR3 protein. The data show over a million distinct CDR3 sequences, about 36% seen once. The sequenced sample was peripheral blood or thyroid tissue (not recorded which). Receptor source: an adult man with Graves' hyperthyroidism.

At least ten counts were recorded for this clonotype. This rearrangement joins TRBV11-2 to TRBJ1-4, with D uncertain. The germline V and J ends were trimmed by 5 bases and 7 bases, with 17 bases remaining between them. Germline-derived CDR1 and CDR2 are SGHAT and FQNNGV. The CDR3 covers 15 residues. The CDR3 protein is CASSPGPNGGEKLFF. The DNA for the CDR3 is TGTGCCAGCAGCCCCGGTCCAAACGGTGGTGAAAAACTGTTTTTT.

In its sample, this clonotype was seen a few times. This chain uses TRBV9 with TRBJ1-1; D gene uncertain. From germline, CDR1 is SGDLS and CDR2 YYNGEE. This CDR3 is built from 14 residues. V lost 0 bases to trimming and J lost 1 base, with 7 bases between them. CDR3 DNA: TGTGCCAGCAGCGTAGGACTCGAGAACACTGAAGCTTTCTTT. This sequence encodes CASSVGLENTEAFF.

This clonotype came up a few times. This chain joins TRBV9 and TRBJ1-2; D remains ambiguous. Trimming removed 7 bases from V and 1 base from J, with 20 bases in between. The CDR3 is 16 residues long. CDR1 and CDR2 (germline): SGDLS, YYNGEE. CDR3 sequence (DNA): TGTGCCAGCTCACCATCGGACCGGCGGGGTAACTATGGCTACACCTTC. Protein product: CASSPSDRRGNYGYTF.

The chain carries TRBV24-1 and TRBJ2-7, with D possibly TRBD2 on 6 matching bases. The CDR3 runs 11 residues. Germline V lookup: CDR1 KGHDR, CDR2 SFDVKD. Trimming pared 11 bases from V and 7 bases from J, leaving 14 bases between. CDR3 in DNA: TGTGCCAGCAGGACCGCGGGGGAGCAGTACTTC. It yields the protein CASRTAGEQYF.

Many counts were recorded for this clonotype. The V gene is TRBV5-1, the J gene TRBJ2-2; no definite D call. The CDR3 contains 15 residues. V was cut by 4 bases and J by 2 bases, with 12 bases left in between. Germline V gives CDR1 SGHRS, CDR2 YFSETQ. The CDR3 spells CASSLSRPNTGELFF. The CDR3 DNA follows: TGCGCCAGCAGCCTATCTCGACCTAACACCGGGGAGCTGTTTTTT.

At least ten counts were recorded for this clonotype. The chain employs TRBV7-2 and TRBJ1-2, with TRBD1 matching 8 bases. V lost 3 bases to trimming and J lost 11 bases; unmatched junction nucleotides: 11. The CDR3 has 14 residues. Germline CDR1 reads SGHTA; CDR2 reads FQGNSA. The CDR3 region has the DNA TGTGCCAGCAGCTTTGCTGTTGACCGGACAGGGTACACCTTC. This encodes CASSFAVDRTGYTF.

The V and J genes are TRBV5-4 and TRBJ1-1; the match to TRBD1 covers 7 bases. The V gene end was trimmed by 4 bases and the J gene end by 6 bases; junction bases not matched to a gene: 9. The CDR3 is made up of 14 amino acids. Germline V gene lookup returns CDR1 SGHNT and CDR2 YYREEE (reference sequence). CDR3 region: CASSPQGGLSEAFF. CDR3 DNA sequence: TGTGCCAGCAGCCCACAAGGGGGCCTTTCTGAAGCTTTCTTT.

This clonotype was detected ten times or more. This chain joins TRBV7-9 and TRBJ1-4, with a weak D call TRBD1 (6 bases). The V and J ends lost 6 bases and 5 bases respectively, with 19 bases between them. The germline CDR1 and CDR2 sequences are SEHNR and FQNEAQ (reference sequence). The CDR3 contains 16 residues. The CDR3 loop reads CASSSLQPGQNEKLFF. CDR3 nucleotide sequence: TGTGCCAGCAGTTCACTCCAACCCGGACAGAATGAAAAACTGTTTTTT. The full variable domain, with the rest looked up from reference TRBV7-9 and TRBJ1-4, is DTGVSQNPRHKITKRGQNVTFRCDPISEHNRLYWYRQTLGQGPEFLTYFQNEAQLEKSRLLSDRFSAERPKGSFSTLEIQRTEQGDSAMYLCASSSLQPGQNEKLFFGSGTQLSVL.

This clonotype came up many times. This chain links TRBV10-3 with TRBJ2-5, with D perhaps TRBD1 (6 bases). This CDR3 is built from 13 residues. V gave up 6 bases and J gave up 6 bases, with 14 bases separating them. Germline assignment: CDR1 ENHRY and CDR2 SYGVKD. CDR3 DNA sequence: TGTGCCATCAGCGCAGGGGAGTCGAAGACCCAGTACTTC. Amino acids: CAISAGESKTQYF.

The V and J genes are TRBV2 and TRBJ2-7; TRBD2 aligns across 15 bases. CDR1 SNHLY and CDR2 FYNNEI come from the germline V gene. The CDR3 totals 21 residues. This CDR3 is CAMAGARGTSGRYLGTYEQYF. As DNA, the CDR3 is TGTGCTATGGCGGGTGCCCGTGGGACTAGCGGGAGGTATCTGGGGACCTACGAGCAGTACTTC.

Only a few counts were recorded for this clonotype. The V and J genes are TRBV29-1 and TRBJ1-4; the D is unclear. CDR3 length: 11 amino acids. V was clipped by 8 bases and J by 12 bases, with 16 bases between them. Germline V gene sequence: CDR1 SQVTM, CDR2 ANQGSEA. The CDR3 DNA follows: TGCAGCATCCGGGCATTCAAACAACTGTTTTTT. Translated: CSIRAFKQLFF.

This clonotype came up many times. The J gene is TRBJ2-6, the V gene TRBV7-9; D perhaps matches TRBD1 (6 bases). V was trimmed by 5 bases and J by 0 bases, leaving 17 bases between them. This CDR3 region has 18 residues. The germline gives CDR1 SEHNR, CDR2 FQNEAQ (reference sequence). CDR3 in DNA: TGTGCCAGCAGCCATCCAGACAGGAGATACTCTGGGGCCAACGTCCTGACTTTC. This codes for CASSHPDRRYSGANVLTF.

This sequence joins TRBV7-8 and TRBJ1-5; possible D gene TRBD1, 5 bases. V shed 5 bases and J shed 9 bases, with 17 bases lying between them. Germline V gene lookup returns CDR1 SGHVS and CDR2 FQNEAQ. CDR3 length: 14 amino acids. Written as DNA, the CDR3 is TGTGCCAGCAGCACCCGGGGGATAAGCGTGCCCCAGCATTTT. This gives the protein CASSTRGISVPQHF.

This clonotype was counted at least ten times. The chain combines TRBV7-2 with TRBJ1-6; TRBD1 is a possible D gene (5 bases). The germline gives CDR1 SGHTA, CDR2 FQGNSA. CDR3 length equals 13 residues. The V and J ends lost 1 base and 11 bases respectively, with 9 bases between them. This CDR3 reads CASSLGGWPPLHF. The CDR3 DNA follows: TGTGCCAGCAGCTTAGGGGGGTGGCCACCCCTCCACTTT.

The sample holds a few counts of this clonotype. The V call is TRBV4-3, the J call TRBJ2-2; possibly TRBD1 for D (5 bases). The CDR3 spans 16 residues. V was shortened by 0 bases and J by 5 bases, with 13 bases between the two germline ends. Per germline, CDR1 LGHNA and CDR2 YSLEER. For the CDR3, the DNA is TGCGCCAGCAGCCAAGATGTAAGGGGTGGAACCGGGGAGCTGTTTTTT. Protein product: CASSQDVRGGTGELFF.

This chain joins TRBV5-4 and TRBJ2-7; D perhaps matches TRBD1 (6 bases). Germline-derived CDR1 and CDR2 are SGHNT and YYREEE (reference sequence). Trimming shortened V by 3 bases and J by 3 bases, and 22 bases separated the two germline ends. The CDR3 length is 17 residues. The DNA of the CDR3 is TGTGCCAGCAGCTCCTCTAGGGGGATCCAAACCAGCTACGAGCAGTACTTC. It encodes CASSSSRGIQTSYEQYF.

Points on this clonotype: A much larger clonotype is one base distant, so this may be a read error. The chain links TRBV2 to TRBJ2-5; no clear D. The J call is in doubt because the DNA end fits TRBJ2-7 better. Germline V gene lookup returns CDR1 SNHLY and CDR2 FYNNEI. CDR3 length: 15 residues. In nucleotides, the CDR3 is TGTGCCAGCAGTGAGTATGCGGAAACCCCCTACGAGCAGTACTTC. This encodes CASSEYAETPYEQYF.

The chain has TRBV2 and TRBJ1-4, with TRBD1 matching 7 bases. V shed 6 bases, J shed 2 bases, and the junction held 12 bases outside the gene matches. Germline lookup yields CDR1 SNHLY and CDR2 FYNNEI. The CDR3 consists of 17 residues. CDR3 region: CASSVGGLGQTNEKLFF. The CDR3 nucleotides read TGTGCCAGCAGCGTTGGGGGGCTGGGACAGACTAATGAAAAACTGTTTTTT.

The V gene is TRBV20-1, the J gene TRBJ2-7; no clear D. V was shortened by 4 bases and J by 2 bases, with 18 bases between the two germline ends. The germline V gene has CDR1 DFQATT and CDR2 SNEGSKA (reference sequence). The CDR3 is 15 residues long. The CDR3 loop is CSATDPETSAYEQYF. In nucleotides, the CDR3 is TGCAGTGCTACCGATCCGGAGACATCGGCCTACGAGCAGTACTTC.

This clonotype was seen a few times. The V call is TRBV5-6, the J call TRBJ1-5, with a tentative D call TRBD1 (6 bases). Germline CDR1 is SGHDT and CDR2 is YYEEEE. The CDR3 sequence is 16 residues long. Trimming left V 1 base short and J 1 base short, with 12 bases between. Here the CDR3 reads CASSLLAGASNQPQHF. In nucleotides, the CDR3 is TGTGCCAGCAGCTTGTTGGCAGGGGCAAGCAATCAGCCCCAGCATTTT.